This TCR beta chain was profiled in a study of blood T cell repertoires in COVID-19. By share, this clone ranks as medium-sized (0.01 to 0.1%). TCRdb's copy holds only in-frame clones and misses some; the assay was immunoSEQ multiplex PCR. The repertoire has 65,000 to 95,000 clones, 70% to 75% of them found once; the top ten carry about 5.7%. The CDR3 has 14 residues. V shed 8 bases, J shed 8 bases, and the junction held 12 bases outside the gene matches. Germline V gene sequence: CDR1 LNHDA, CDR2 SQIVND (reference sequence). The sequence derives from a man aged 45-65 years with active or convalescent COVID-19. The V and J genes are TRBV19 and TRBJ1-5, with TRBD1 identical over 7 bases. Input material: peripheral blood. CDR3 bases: TGTGCCAGTGGCCCCGTAGGGGGCCAAGAGCCCCAGCATTTT. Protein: CASGPVGGQEPQHF.